A single T cell receptor beta chain is shown here with its context. It lacks a known antigen. Within one base of it there is no much larger clone, and no base qualities were kept. In Seattle, one collaborating source enrolled patients while the infection was active and tracked those patients longitudinally over the course of disease. Collaborating institutions collected whole blood in K2EDTA tubes following their own protocols. For TCRbeta analysis, collaborators shipped samples as frozen whole blood, isolated PBMCs, or DNA extracted from either of those sample types. The junction carries 14 bases between V and J, which are trimmed by 6 bases and 8 bases respectively. Counted from cysteine to phenylalanine, this CDR3 has 14 amino acids. Of the read, only the CDR3 DNA is kept; its 42 bases are in frame from base 1. CDR1 and CDR2, per the germline V gene (reference sequence), are LNHDA and SQIVND. TCRbeta CDR3 regions were amplified from genomic DNA by means of the immunoSEQ Assay, a bias-controlled multiplex PCR. Per the authors' processing: Within the assay, amplification of reference gene primers was used to estimate how many nucleated cells each sample contained. Sequence reads were collapsed and filtered to measure the absolute abundance of every unique TCRbeta CDR3 rearrangement. For each sample, productive Simpson clonality was calculated as the square root of Simpson's diversity index over productive rearrangements. Here the immuneACCESS table is served through TCRdb, limited to in-frame sequences with V and J called. Missing clones are a known gap in these copies; in checked studies unresolved V genes cover under half, and the rest lacks a known reason. D and trimming were read from the DNA, whereas the V and J calls and clone size are those reported in that table. The sample data list hundreds of thousands of clones, and around 90% of these were observed just once. The ten largest clones add up to around 0.97% of the sample.

The data belong to a study of blood T cell repertoires in COVID-19 (dated by TCRdb to 2020 to 2021). Turning to the overall study: Samples from collaborators originated in the United States, Italy and Spain and spanned both the acute and convalescent phases of COVID-19. The material from the prospective study consisted of cDNA or gDNA derived from T cells, B-cell-depleted T cells, or PBMCs. Subjects who had been exposed to COVID-19, were actively infected with it, or had recovered from it provided the deeply sampled blood TCRbeta repertoires that made up the dataset. The repertoires were released in a freely available public database intended as a resource for research on the immune response to SARS-CoV-2. The samples were drawn from the first 160 participants of the ongoing ImmuneRACE study and from more than 1,000 subjects provided by 6 global collaborators. A de-identified subject ID, COVID-19 status, age in years and sex were almost always included in the sample metadata. HLA class I and class II types, where available, came from metadata supplied by the sample provider rather than from assay-based typing.

General study outcomes and caveats: How much clinical and demographic metadata was included differed by source and by participant, and the metadata was provided uncurated.

The TCR originated in a middle-aged woman with COVID-19, enrolled during active disease. Specimen: peripheral blood. In this chain, TRBV19 is recombined with TRBJ1-6, with no D gene named confidently. The bases read TGTGCCAGTAGCACCCAGCCAGCGGATTCACCCCTCCACTTT. Its protein product is CASSTQPADSPLHF.